Shown below are 8 T cell receptor beta chains from a single sample sequenced in a study of blood T cell repertoires in COVID-19. Measured with immunoSEQ multiplex PCR; TCRdb has only the in-frame clones, and not every one. The table lists tens of thousands of clones, approximately 85% of them singletons. The sequenced material came from peripheral blood. These receptors all stem from a human donor in a cohort sampled during active COVID-19.

CDR3 in DNA: TGTGCCAGCAGCTTATTGGGAGGGGCCAACTATGGCTACACCTTC. Residues: CASSLLGGANYGYTF. The chain has TRBV11-3 and TRBJ1-2; tentative D call: TRBD1 (5 bases). This CDR3 is 15 amino acids long. Trimming left V 2 bases short and J 2 bases short, with 12 bases between. CDR1 is SGHNT, CDR2 YENEEA, per germline. Filled out from reference TRBV11-3 and TRBJ1-2, the complete variable domain reads EAGVVQSPRYKIIEKKQPVAFWCNPISGHNTLYWYLQNLGQGPELLIRYENEEAVDDSQLPKDRFSAERLKGVDSTLKIQPAELGDSAVYLCASSLLGGANYGYTFGSGTRLTVV.

The CDR3 DNA reads TGTGCCAGCAGCCAATCGGGACAGGGCTATGGCTACACCTTC. It specifies CASSQSGQGYGYTF. The rearrangement links TRBV14 to TRBJ1-2; 9 positions agree with TRBD1. Germline V lookup: CDR1 SGHDN, CDR2 FVKESK. The V gene end was trimmed by 2 bases and the J gene end by 4 bases; junction bases not matched to a gene: 2. The CDR3 consists of 14 residues.

V usage is TRBV12-5 and J usage is TRBJ1-4; D gene uncertain. Trimming stripped 6 bases from V and 7 bases from J, with 12 bases between. The germline V gene has CDR1 LGHNT and CDR2 FRNRAP. The CDR3 has 13 amino acids. The CDR3 bases are TGTGCTAGTGGAAAAGAAACCGGTGAAAAACTGTTTTTT. Protein: CASGKETGEKLFF.

In this sample, this clone turned up a few times. The chain has TRBV11-2 and TRBJ2-7, with D possibly TRBD2 on 5 matching bases. The V gene's germline CDR1 is SGHAT and CDR2 FQNNGV. This CDR3 region has 16 residues. Trimming shortened V by 1 base and J by 3 bases, and 16 bases separated the two germline ends. The DNA for the CDR3 is TGTGCCAGCAGCTTAGTCGCGAGGGCCCCCGTCTACGAGCAGTACTTC. Translation: CASSLVARAPVYEQYF.

The CDR3 region is CASTLGRAGEKLFF. The CDR3 nucleotides read TGTGCCAGTACCCTGGGGAGGGCCGGTGAAAAACTGTTTTTT. The chain carries TRBV19 and TRBJ1-4; no reliable D call. This CDR3 spans 14 amino acids. Trimming left V 7 bases short and J 7 bases short, with 16 bases between. CDR1 and CDR2 from the germline V gene are LNHDA and SQIVND (reference sequence).

In this sample, this clone turned up once. V and J are TRBV7-2 and TRBJ1-5; D is perhaps TRBD1 (6 bases). Germline V CDR1 and CDR2: SGHTA, FQGNSA. Deletions cut 5 bases from V and 8 bases from J, with 13 bases between. The CDR3 extends over 13 amino acids. The CDR3 DNA sequence: TGTGCCAGCAGCGAACAGGGTAGGGAGCCCCAGCATTTT. Translating gives CASSEQGREPQHF.

This chain links TRBV27 with TRBJ1-5; the D is unclear. V gave up 3 bases and J gave up 0 bases, with 6 bases separating them. The CDR3 extends over 14 amino acids. Germline V gene data show CDR1 as MNHEY and CDR2 as SMNVEV (reference sequence). CDR3 sequence reads: CASSLGDSNQPQHF. Here the CDR3 DNA reads TGTGCCAGCAGTTTGGGAGATAGCAATCAGCCCCAGCATTTT.

V usage is TRBV30 and J usage is TRBJ2-7, with D possibly being TRBD1 (6 bases). V lost 1 base, J lost 3 bases, and 13 bases lay in between. The CDR3 is made up of 14 amino acids. The V gene's germline CDR1 is GTSNPN and CDR2 SVGIG (reference sequence). The CDR3 DNA is TGTGCCTGGAGTGACAGGGAAAAAGGCTACGAGCAGTACTTC. This encodes CAWSDREKGYEQYF.